Given below is one TCR beta chain in context. Antigen unknown. The 5'RACE template-switching step produced TCR cDNA and added a universal primer site and UMIs. TCRdb recomputed calls from the 5' RACE reads with MiXCR, one row per CDR3 protein. The sample records under 600,000 distinct CDR3 sequences, roughly 14% being singletons. This CDR3 region has 17 residues. CDR1 DFQATT and CDR2 SNEGSKA come from the germline V gene (reference sequence). The record originates from a study of T cells after yellow fever vaccination. On the study more broadly: Each low-cell-number fraction was prepared by means of SMART-Seq v4 Ultra Low Input.

General study results and limits: Most clones from primary vaccination resurfaced after the booster (around 95% CD4, approximately 87% CD8). Weaker, the secondary response peaked sooner, at day 5 versus 15.

The TCR originated in a young man who received the YFV17D yellow fever vaccine. The chain carries TRBV20-1 and TRBJ2-2; no definite D call. The material sequenced was PBMCs, taken on the day of the yellow fever booster vaccination. CDR3 sequence (DNA): TGCTGCGCTAGAGATGGCAAGAGGCAGTCGAACACCGGGGAGCTGTTTTTT. It yields the protein CCARDGKRQSNTGELFF.